The clone carrying this TCR beta chain occurred a few times. The data belong to a study of blood T cell repertoires in COVID-19. Study context: PBMCs, B-cell-depleted T cells, or T cells were the source of the cDNA or gDNA that made up the material.

The trim removed 6 bases at V and 2 bases at J, leaving 10 bases unmatched. The CDR3 totals 15 residues. The germline CDR1 and CDR2 sequences are WNHNN and SYGVQD (reference sequence). In the authors' methods: Estimated nucleated cell counts came from reference gene primer amplification. Sequenced by immunoSEQ multiplex PCR; TCRdb stores in-frame clones only, minus some. For V, J and clone size, that table is used; D and trimming come from the DNA. The profile shows almost 80,000 clones, approximately 82% of them singletons. The chain employs TRBV10-1 and TRBJ2-7; 7 nucleotides match TRBD1. The sequence was collected from a woman between 65 and 79 years old with acute or convalescent COVID-19. Sequencing was carried out using peripheral blood. The CDR3 loop reads CASSPGGILAYEQYF. DNA for the CDR3: TGCGCCAGCAGCCCAGGGGGAATATTGGCCTACGAGCAGTACTTC.